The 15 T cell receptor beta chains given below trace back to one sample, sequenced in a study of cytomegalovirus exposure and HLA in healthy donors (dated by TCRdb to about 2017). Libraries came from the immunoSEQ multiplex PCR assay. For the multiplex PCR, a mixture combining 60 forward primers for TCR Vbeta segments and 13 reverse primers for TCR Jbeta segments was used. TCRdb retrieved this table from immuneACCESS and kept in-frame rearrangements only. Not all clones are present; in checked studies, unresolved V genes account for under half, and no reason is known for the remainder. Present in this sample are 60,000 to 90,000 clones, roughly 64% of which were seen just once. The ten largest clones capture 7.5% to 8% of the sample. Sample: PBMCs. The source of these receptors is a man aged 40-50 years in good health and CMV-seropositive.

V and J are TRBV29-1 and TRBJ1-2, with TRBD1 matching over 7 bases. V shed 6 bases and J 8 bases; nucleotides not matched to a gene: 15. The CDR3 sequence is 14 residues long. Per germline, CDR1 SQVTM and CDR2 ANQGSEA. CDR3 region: CSVGSGTVVWGYTF. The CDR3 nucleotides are TGCAGCGTCGGTTCCGGGACAGTAGTGTGGGGCTACACCTTC.

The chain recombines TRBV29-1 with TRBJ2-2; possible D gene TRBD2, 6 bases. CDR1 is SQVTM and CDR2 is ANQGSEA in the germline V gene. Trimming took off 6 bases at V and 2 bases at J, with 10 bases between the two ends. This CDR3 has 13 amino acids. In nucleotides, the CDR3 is TGCAGCGTCCCGGGACTTAACACCGGGGAGCTGTTTTTT. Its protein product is CSVPGLNTGELFF.

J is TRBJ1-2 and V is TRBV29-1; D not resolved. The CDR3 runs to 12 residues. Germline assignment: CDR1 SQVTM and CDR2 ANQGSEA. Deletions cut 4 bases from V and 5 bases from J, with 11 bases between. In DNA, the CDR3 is TGCAGCGTTGTGAGTCCGCCGTATGGCTACACCTTC. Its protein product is CSVVSPPYGYTF.

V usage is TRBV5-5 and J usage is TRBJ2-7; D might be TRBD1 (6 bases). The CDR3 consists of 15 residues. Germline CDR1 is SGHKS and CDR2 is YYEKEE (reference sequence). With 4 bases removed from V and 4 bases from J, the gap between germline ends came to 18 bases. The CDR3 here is CASSPLQGSLYEQYF. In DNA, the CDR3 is TGTGCCAGCAGCCCCCTACAGGGTTCTTTGTACGAGCAGTACTTC.

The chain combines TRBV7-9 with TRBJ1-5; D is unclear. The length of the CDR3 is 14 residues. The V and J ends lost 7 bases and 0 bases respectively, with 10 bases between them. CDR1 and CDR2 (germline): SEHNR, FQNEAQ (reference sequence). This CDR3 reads CASTEGDSNQPQHF. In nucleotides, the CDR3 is TGTGCCAGCACAGAGGGCGATAGCAATCAGCCCCAGCATTTT.

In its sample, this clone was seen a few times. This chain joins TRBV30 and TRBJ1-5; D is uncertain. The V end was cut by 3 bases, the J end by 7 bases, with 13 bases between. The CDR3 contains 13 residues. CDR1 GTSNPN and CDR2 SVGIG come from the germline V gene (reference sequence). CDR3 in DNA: TGTGCCTGGAGCGGGGAGGGCGGACAGCCCCAGCATTTT. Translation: CAWSGEGGQPQHF.

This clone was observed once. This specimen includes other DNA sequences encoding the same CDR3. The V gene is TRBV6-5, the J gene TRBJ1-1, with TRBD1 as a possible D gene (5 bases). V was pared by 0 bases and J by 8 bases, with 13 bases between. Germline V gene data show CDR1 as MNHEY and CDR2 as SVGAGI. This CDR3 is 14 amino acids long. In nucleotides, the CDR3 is TGTGCCAGCAGTTACTCGACCCCGCGGGGGGAAGCTTTCTTT. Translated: CASSYSTPRGEAFF.

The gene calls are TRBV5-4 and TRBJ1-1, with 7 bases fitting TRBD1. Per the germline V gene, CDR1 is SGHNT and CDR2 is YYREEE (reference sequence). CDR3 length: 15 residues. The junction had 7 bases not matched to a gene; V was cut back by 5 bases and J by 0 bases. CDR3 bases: TGTGCCAGCAGTAGACCGGACAGGATGAACACTGAAGCTTTCTTT. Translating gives CASSRPDRMNTEAFF.

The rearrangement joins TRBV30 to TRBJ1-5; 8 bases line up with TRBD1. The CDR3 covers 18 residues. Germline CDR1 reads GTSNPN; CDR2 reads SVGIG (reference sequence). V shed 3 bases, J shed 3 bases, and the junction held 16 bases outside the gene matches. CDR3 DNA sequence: TGTGCCTGGAGCAGAGGACAGGGCCATATAGTTGACAATCAGCCCCAGCATTTT. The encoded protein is CAWSRGQGHIVDNQPQHF.

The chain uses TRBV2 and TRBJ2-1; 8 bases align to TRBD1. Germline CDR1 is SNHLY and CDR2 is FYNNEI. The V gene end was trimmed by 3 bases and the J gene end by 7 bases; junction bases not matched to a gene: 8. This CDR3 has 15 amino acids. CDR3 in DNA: TGTGCCAGCAGTGACCCCGGACAGGGCGTGAATGAGCAGTTCTTC. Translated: CASSDPGQGVNEQFF.

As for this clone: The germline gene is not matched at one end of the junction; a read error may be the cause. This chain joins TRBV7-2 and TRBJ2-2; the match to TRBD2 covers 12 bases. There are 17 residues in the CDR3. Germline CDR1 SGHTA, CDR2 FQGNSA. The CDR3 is CASSLAGGPPQGGELFF. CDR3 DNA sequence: TGTGCCAGCAGCCTAGCGGGAGGGCCCCCTCAGGGCGGGGAGCTGTTTTTT.

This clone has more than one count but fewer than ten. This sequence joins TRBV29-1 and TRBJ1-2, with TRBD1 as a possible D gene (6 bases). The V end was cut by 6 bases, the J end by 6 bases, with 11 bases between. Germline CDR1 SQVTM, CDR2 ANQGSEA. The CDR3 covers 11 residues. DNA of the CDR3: TGCAGCGTCGTCAGGGGCCATGGCTACACCTTC. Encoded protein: CSVVRGHGYTF.

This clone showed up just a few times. The CDR3, as DNA: TGTGCCAGCAGGAGTCGGACAGGGTCGAGTGAAAAACTGTTTTTT. It codes for CASRSRTGSSEKLFF. The chain links TRBV2 to TRBJ1-4; 8 positions agree with TRBD1. V gave up 6 bases and J gave up 7 bases; unmatched junction bases: 10. The germline gives CDR1 SNHLY, CDR2 FYNNEI. This CDR3 is built from 15 residues. The full variable domain, with the rest looked up from reference TRBV2 and TRBJ1-4, is EPEVTQTPSHQVTQMGQEVILRCVPISNHLYFYWYRQILGQKVEFLVSFYNNEISEKSEIFDDQFSVERPDGSNFTLKIRSTKLEDSAMYFCASRSRTGSSEKLFFGSGTQLSVL.

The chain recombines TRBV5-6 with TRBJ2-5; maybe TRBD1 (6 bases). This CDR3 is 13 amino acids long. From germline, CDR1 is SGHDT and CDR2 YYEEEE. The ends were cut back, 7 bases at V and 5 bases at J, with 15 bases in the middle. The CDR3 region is CASVTGFDETQYF. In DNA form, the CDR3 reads TGTGCCAGCGTGACAGGATTTGATGAGACCCAGTACTTC.

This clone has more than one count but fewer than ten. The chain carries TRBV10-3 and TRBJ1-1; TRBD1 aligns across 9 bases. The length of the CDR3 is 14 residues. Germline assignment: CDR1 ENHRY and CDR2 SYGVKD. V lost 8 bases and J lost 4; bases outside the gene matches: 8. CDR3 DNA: TGTGCCATCCGGGGGGGACAGGGACCCACTGAAGCTTTCTTT. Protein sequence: CAIRGGQGPTEAFF.